A single sample gave rise to the 13 T cell receptor beta chains below, sequenced in a study of blood T cell repertoires in COVID-19. Only in-frame clones appear in the TCRdb table, and some are missing; sequencing was by immunoSEQ multiplex PCR. The sample records 60,000 to 65,000 clones, over 75% being singletons. The sequencing input was peripheral blood. The receptors stem from a man in his fifties with active COVID-19.

The chain couples TRBV6-5 to TRBJ2-2, with D possibly matching TRBD1 (5 bases). The CDR3 sequence is 16 residues long. Germline CDR1 is MNHEY and CDR2 is SVGAGI. With 4 bases removed from V and 3 bases from J, the gap between germline ends came to 15 bases. CDR3 sequence (DNA): TGTGCCAGCAGTTGGGGCGGTTGGCAGTACACCGGGGAGCTGTTTTTT. Translated, it gives CASSWGGWQYTGELFF.

To note about this clone: Other DNA sequences in the same sample also yield this CDR3. The J gene is TRBJ2-1, the V gene TRBV9; 7 bases match TRBD1. V lost 0 bases to trimming and J lost 2 bases; unmatched junction nucleotides: 2. Germline values: CDR1 SGDLS, CDR2 YYNGEE. This CDR3 is built from 15 residues. The DNA for the CDR3 is TGTGCCAGCAGCGTAGGGCAGGGGGCCTACAATGAGCAGTTCTTC. Residues: CASSVGQGAYNEQFF. Combining the CDR3 with reference TRBV9 and TRBJ2-1 gives the whole variable domain DSGVTQTPKHLITATGQRVTLRCSPRSGDLSVYWYQQSLDQGLQFLIQYYNGEERAKGNILERFSAQQFPDLHSELNLSSLELGDSALYFCASSVGQGAYNEQFFGPGTRLTVL.

This chain connects TRBV5-1 to TRBJ2-3; D remains ambiguous. The CDR3 runs to 13 residues. Trimming removed 2 bases from V and 2 bases from J, with 6 bases in between. From germline, CDR1 is SGHRS and CDR2 YFSETQ. In DNA, the CDR3 is TGCGCCAGCAGCTTCCAATTCACAGATACGCAGTATTTT. Its protein product is CASSFQFTDTQYF.

The sample holds one count of this clone. The chain recombines TRBV30 with TRBJ1-1, with 9 nucleotides matching TRBD1. The germline V gene has CDR1 GTSNPN and CDR2 SVGIG (reference sequence). With V trimmed by 1 base and J by 5 bases, 5 bases remained unmatched. This CDR3 contains 14 residues. The CDR3 reads CAWSAGQGRTEAFF. The CDR3 nucleotides read TGTGCCTGGAGTGCGGGACAGGGCAGGACTGAAGCTTTCTTT.

There are a few counts of this clone. V usage is TRBV30 and J usage is TRBJ2-1, with TRBD2 matching 15 bases. The CDR3 length is 17 residues. Germline V lookup: CDR1 GTSNPN, CDR2 SVGIG (reference sequence). V was clipped by 7 bases and J by 3 bases; unmatched bases: 10. CDR3 in amino acids: CAFGLAGGPTVYNEQFF. In nucleotides, the CDR3 is TGTGCCTTCGGACTAGCGGGGGGGCCCACGGTCTACAATGAGCAGTTCTTC. The variable domain in full, with the rest retrieved from reference TRBV30 and TRBJ2-1, is SQTIHQWPATLVQPVGSPLSLECTVEGTSNPNLYWYRQAAGRGLQLLFYSVGIGQISSEVPQNLSASRPQDRQFILSSKKLLLSDSGFYLCAFGLAGGPTVYNEQFFGPGTRLTVL.

The V and J genes are TRBV19 and TRBJ1-5; TRBD1 might be the D (5 bases). The CDR3 length is 15 residues. Germline V lookup: CDR1 LNHDA, CDR2 SQIVND (reference sequence). Trimming removed 0 bases from V and 6 bases from J, with 12 bases in between. The CDR3 spells CASSIDSGSFQPQHF. CDR3 DNA: TGTGCCAGTAGTATAGACTCAGGGTCCTTTCAGCCCCAGCATTTT.

The chain couples TRBV4-1 to TRBJ1-3; TRBD1 agrees at 8 bases. The CDR3 is made up of 16 amino acids. Germline assignment: CDR1 MGHRA and CDR2 YSYEKL. V gave up 1 base and J gave up 0 bases; unmatched junction bases: 2. The CDR3 bases are TGCGCCAGCAGCCAAGGGACAGGGATCTCTGGAAACACCATATATTTT. It translates to CASSQGTGISGNTIYF.

The rearrangement joins TRBV4-2 to TRBJ2-7; TRBD2 is a possible D gene (5 bases). Germline V gene data show CDR1 as LGHNA and CDR2 as YNFKEQ. This CDR3 spans 13 amino acids. With 0 bases removed from V and 3 bases from J, the gap between germline ends came to 6 bases. CDR3 loop: CASSQERGYEQYF. Written as DNA, the CDR3 is TGTGCCAGCAGCCAAGAACGGGGCTACGAGCAGTACTTC.

This clone was recorded once. The genes are TRBV6-2 or TRBV6-3 and TRBJ2-5; 14 bases agree with TRBD2. The ends lost 5 bases at V and 2 bases at J; junction bases unmatched: 4. This CDR3 region has 16 residues. Germline CDR1 reads MNHEY; CDR2 reads SVGEGT. The CDR3 reads CASSPRTSGGQETQYF. CDR3 sequence (DNA): TGTGCCAGCAGTCCGAGGACTAGCGGGGGGCAAGAGACCCAGTACTTC.

The chain has TRBV5-4 and TRBJ1-5, with D perhaps TRBD1 (5 bases). The germline CDR1 and CDR2 sequences are SGHNT and YYREEE (reference sequence). The V gene lost 4 bases and the J gene lost 3 bases, with 14 bases spanning the gap. The CDR3 is made up of 15 amino acids. CDR3 amino acids: CASSPDSGANQPQHF. The DNA of the CDR3 is TGTGCCAGCAGCCCCGATAGTGGGGCCAATCAGCCCCAGCATTTT.

The chain uses TRBV4-1 and TRBJ2-3; D is possibly TRBD1 (5 bases). The CDR3 totals 13 residues. Trimming pared 0 bases from V and 10 bases from J, leaving 11 bases between. Per the germline V gene, CDR1 is MGHRA and CDR2 is YSYEKL. CDR3 in amino acids: CASSQDVGVAQYF. CDR3 DNA: TGCGCCAGCAGCCAAGACGTAGGGGTCGCGCAGTATTTT.

The DNA of the CDR3 is TGTGCCAGCAGCGCCCGGGACAGGGGTATCTATGGCTACACCTTC. It codes for CASSARDRGIYGYTF. The chain carries TRBV5-6 and TRBJ1-2, with 10 bases identical to TRBD1. V lost 4 bases, J lost 4 bases, and 7 bases stayed unmatched. Germline V CDR1 and CDR2: SGHDT, YYEEEE. The CDR3 extends over 15 amino acids.

This chain links TRBV4-2 with TRBJ1-2, with 11 bases fitting TRBD1. CDR3 length: 17 residues. Germline assignment: CDR1 LGHNA and CDR2 YNFKEQ. J lost 5 bases, V lost 1 base, and 9 bases had no gene match. The CDR3 region has the DNA TGTGCCAGCAGCCAAGGGGCCAGGACAGGGGGCGAGTATGGCTACACCTTC. It yields the protein CASSQGARTGGEYGYTF.